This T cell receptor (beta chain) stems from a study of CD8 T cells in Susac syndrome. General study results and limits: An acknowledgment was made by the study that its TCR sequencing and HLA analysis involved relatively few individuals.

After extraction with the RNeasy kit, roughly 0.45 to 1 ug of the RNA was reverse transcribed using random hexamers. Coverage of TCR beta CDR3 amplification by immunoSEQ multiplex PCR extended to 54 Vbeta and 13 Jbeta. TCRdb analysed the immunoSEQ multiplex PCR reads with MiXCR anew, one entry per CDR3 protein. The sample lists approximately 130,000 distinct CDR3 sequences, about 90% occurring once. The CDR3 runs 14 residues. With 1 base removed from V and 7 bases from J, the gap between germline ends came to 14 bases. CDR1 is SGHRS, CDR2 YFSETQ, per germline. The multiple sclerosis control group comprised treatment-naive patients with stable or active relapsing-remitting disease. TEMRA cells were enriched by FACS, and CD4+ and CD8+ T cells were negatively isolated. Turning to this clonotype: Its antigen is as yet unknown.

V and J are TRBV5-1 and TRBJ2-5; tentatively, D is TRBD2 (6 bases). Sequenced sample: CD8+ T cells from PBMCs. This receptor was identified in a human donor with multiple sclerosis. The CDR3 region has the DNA TGCGCCAGCAGCTTGATCGGGGTCGGGGGGACCCAGTACTTC. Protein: CASSLIGVGGTQYF.